The 25 T cell receptor beta chains presented below share a single source sample, sequenced in a study of Tregs in tolerant kidney transplant recipients. Sequenced by immunoSEQ multiplex PCR; TCRdb stores in-frame clones only, minus some. The data show roughly 99,000 clones, 93% seen once. The material sequenced was CD4+ T cells from blood, taken before the transplant. The receptors here all came from a human donor who received a combined kidney and bone marrow transplant.

The CDR3 DNA is TGCAGCGCCCGGACAGGGCAAGCCACCATATATTTT. Translation: CSARTGQATIYF. The chain joins TRBV29-1 to TRBJ1-3, with TRBD1 identical over 8 bases. V dropped 7 bases and J dropped 9; count of bases not matched to a gene: 8. CDR1 SQVTM and CDR2 ANQGSEA come from the germline V gene. The CDR3 has 12 amino acids.

V is TRBV10-3 and J is TRBJ2-5; weak D call: TRBD1 (7 bases). The V end was cut by 2 bases, the J end by 2 bases, with 15 bases between. CDR1 and CDR2 (germline): ENHRY, SYGVKD. This CDR3 has 16 residues. The CDR3 protein is CAISEQGGRVQETQYF. CDR3 nucleotide sequence: TGTGCCATCAGTGAGCAGGGGGGACGAGTGCAAGAGACCCAGTACTTC.

The chain has TRBV5-1 and TRBJ2-5, with 13 nucleotides matching TRBD2. This CDR3 region has 18 residues. Germline CDR1 and CDR2: SGHRS and YFSETQ. Germline trimming cut 5 bases from V and 0 bases from J; bases unmatched to any gene: 10. The CDR3 spells CASSWGTSGDWYQETQYF. CDR3 DNA sequence: TGCGCCAGCAGTTGGGGGACTAGCGGGGATTGGTACCAAGAGACCCAGTACTTC.

The chain couples TRBV11-2 to TRBJ2-7; the D gene is possibly TRBD1 (6 bases). Trimming removed 5 bases from V and 8 bases from J, with 28 bases in between. The CDR3 has 17 amino acids. Germline V gene data show CDR1 as SGHAT and CDR2 as FQNNGV. CDR3 sequence (DNA): TGTGCCAGCAGCCCAGCCAGCCACCGGGACACCCCTGGAAAGCAGTACTTC. Protein sequence: CASSPASHRDTPGKQYF.

The chain couples TRBV5-1 to TRBJ1-2; D not certain. Germline V lookup: CDR1 SGHRS, CDR2 YFSETQ. Trimming left V 2 bases short and J 8 bases short, with 16 bases between. This CDR3 comprises 14 residues. DNA for the CDR3: TGCGCCAGCAGCTTTAAGGTAGCGGGTGGAGGCTACACCTTC. Protein sequence: CASSFKVAGGGYTF.

V gene TRBV4-2 combines with J gene TRBJ1-5; D is uncertain. This CDR3 region has 16 residues. In germline, CDR1 is LGHNA, CDR2 YNFKEQ. Between the trimmed V and J ends, which lost 1 base and 6 bases, there was a span of 16 bases. CDR3 nucleotides: TGTGCCAGCAGCCAAGCCTCCGGAGGGCGGCTTCAGCCCCAGCATTTT. Protein: CASSQASGGRLQPQHF.

V gene TRBV7-8 combines with J gene TRBJ2-5, with TRBD1 identical over 7 bases. Looked up from germline, CDR1 is SGHVS and CDR2 is FQNEAQ. This CDR3 contains 14 residues. Germline trimming cut 7 bases from V and 5 bases from J; bases unmatched to any gene: 10. The CDR3 DNA reads TGTGCCAGCACCGAACAGGGGTATGCCGAGACCCAGTACTTC. Its protein product is CASTEQGYAETQYF. Drawing the rest from reference TRBV7-8 and TRBJ2-5, the complete variable domain is GAGVSQSPRYKVAKRGQDVALRCDPISGHVSLFWYQQALGQGPEFLTYFQNEAQLDKSGLPSDRFFAERPEGSVSTLKIQRTQQEDSAVYLCASTEQGYAETQYFGPGTRLLVL.

V is TRBV10-3 and J is TRBJ1-2; TRBD1 aligns across 7 bases. Germline CDR1 is ENHRY and CDR2 is SYGVKD. V shed 6 bases, J shed 0 bases, and the junction held 7 bases outside the gene matches. The CDR3 is 15 amino acids. This CDR3 reads CAIRDTGATNYGYTF. CDR3 DNA: TGTGCCATCAGAGACACAGGGGCCACTAACTATGGCTACACCTTC.

CDR3 sequence (DNA): TGTGCCAGCAGCTTGCACGGACAGGGAGGCACAGATACGCAGTATTTT. It encodes CASSLHGQGGTDTQYF. The rearrangement links TRBV7-2 to TRBJ2-3; TRBD1 matches 8 bases. With V trimmed by 3 bases and J by 1 base, 6 bases remained unmatched. The CDR3 sequence is 16 residues long. The V gene's germline CDR1 is SGHTA and CDR2 FQGNSA.

The table lists this clone with a count of one. The V and J genes are TRBV30 and TRBJ2-5; unclear D gene. The CDR3 contains 12 residues. Trimming took off 3 bases at V and 3 bases at J, with 8 bases between the two ends. The germline V gene has CDR1 GTSNPN and CDR2 SVGIG (reference sequence). The CDR3 sequence is CAWRLREETQYF. Written as DNA, the CDR3 is TGTGCCTGGAGGCTTCGGGAAGAGACCCAGTACTTC.

This sequence joins TRBV6-5 and TRBJ1-1; D is perhaps TRBD1 (6 bases). V lost 7 bases, J lost 4 bases, and 13 bases lay in between. The CDR3 is 13 amino acids. Germline CDR1 and CDR2: MNHEY and SVGAGI. In DNA, the CDR3 is TGTGCCAGCACCCGGACAGAATCCACTGAAGCTTTCTTT. As protein: CASTRTESTEAFF.

V is TRBV4-2 and J is TRBJ2-5; 7 bases fit TRBD2. Looked up from germline, CDR1 is LGHNA and CDR2 is YNFKEQ. The V and J ends lost 0 bases and 9 bases, in that order; junction bases with no gene match: 7. This CDR3 spans 14 amino acids. CDR3 in DNA: TGTGCCAGCAGCCAAGATTCAGGTCGGGAGGCCCAGTACTTC. Encoded protein: CASSQDSGREAQYF.

In DNA form, the CDR3 reads TGTGCCACCAGCAGAGGGGGGCAGGTTTTGAACACTGAAGCTTTCTTT. Residues: CATSRGGQVLNTEAFF. The chain has TRBV15 and TRBJ1-1, with D possibly being TRBD1 (6 bases). The CDR3 is 16 residues long. The V end lost 1 base, the J end lost 0 bases, and 12 bases lay between the germline ends. CDR1 and CDR2 from the germline V gene are LNHNV and YYDKDF (reference sequence).

The rearrangement links TRBV28 to TRBJ1-4, with no clear D. V shed 6 bases and J shed 4 bases, with 18 bases lying between them. The CDR3 runs to 16 residues. In germline, CDR1 is MDHEN, CDR2 SYDVKM. The CDR3: CASRPTSRPFNEKLFF. The CDR3 nucleotides are TGTGCCAGCAGGCCCACGAGCCGCCCTTTTAATGAAAAACTGTTTTTT.

This clone was found once. This chain connects TRBV4-3 to TRBJ2-1, with a possible D match to TRBD2 (5 bases). The CDR3 runs to 16 residues. Germline CDR1 is LGHNA and CDR2 is YSLEER. V lost 0 bases and J lost 8, with 17 bases in between. This CDR3 reads CASSQDWLAHGYEQFF. In DNA form, the CDR3 reads TGCGCCAGCAGCCAAGATTGGCTAGCCCACGGGTATGAGCAGTTCTTC.

The chain joins TRBV6-5 to TRBJ2-2; D perhaps matches TRBD2 (6 bases). CDR1 MNHEY and CDR2 SVGAGI come from the germline V gene. The CDR3 spans 16 residues. Between the trimmed V and J ends, which lost 4 bases and 5 bases, there was a span of 17 bases. CDR3 region: CASSFSEEGTTGELFF. CDR3 in DNA: TGTGCCAGCAGTTTCTCCGAGGAGGGTACGACCGGGGAGCTGTTTTTT.

This chain connects TRBV7-2 to TRBJ2-2; D may be TRBD1 (6 bases). Germline lookup yields CDR1 SGHTA and CDR2 FQGNSA. The CDR3 covers 16 residues. With 5 bases removed from V and 2 bases from J, the gap between germline ends came to 15 bases. The CDR3 DNA reads as TGTGCCAGCAGCCCCCAGGGGCTTATCAACACCGGGGAGCTGTTTTTT. Translation gives CASSPQGLINTGELFF.

The chain has TRBV11-2 and TRBJ1-5; D remains ambiguous. The ends were cut back, 0 bases at V and 4 bases at J, with 7 bases in the middle. This CDR3 has 14 amino acids. CDR1 SGHAT and CDR2 FQNNGV come from the germline V gene. Here the CDR3 reads CASSLDSHNQPQHF. CDR3 nucleotides: TGTGCCAGCAGCTTAGATTCCCATAATCAGCCCCAGCATTTT.

The chain has TRBV6-1 and TRBJ1-1; 9 bases fit TRBD1. V was clipped by 7 bases and J by 2 bases; unmatched bases: 8. CDR1 is MNHNS and CDR2 is SASEGT in the germline V gene. This CDR3 comprises 15 residues. This CDR3 reads CASTSGTGPNTEAFF. The CDR3 nucleotides are TGTGCCAGCACCTCCGGGACAGGGCCCAACACTGAAGCTTTCTTT.

The chain links TRBV5-4 to TRBJ2-2, with D unresolved. Germline values: CDR1 SGHNT, CDR2 YYREEE (reference sequence). CDR3 size: 15 residues. Trimming pared 4 bases from V and 2 bases from J, leaving 12 bases between. CDR3 in amino acids: CASSQNTDNTGELFF. CDR3 sequence (DNA): TGTGCCAGCAGCCAGAATACAGACAACACCGGGGAGCTGTTTTTT.

The chain links TRBV5-4 to TRBJ2-7; D might be TRBD1 (7 bases). CDR3 length equals 14 residues. Germline loops: CDR1 SGHNT, CDR2 YYREEE (reference sequence). V was cut by 4 bases and J by 7 bases, with 18 bases left in between. CDR3 coding DNA: TGTGCCAGCAGCCGGGATGGACAGGCGGGGGAGCAGTACTTC. Translating gives CASSRDGQAGEQYF.

The CDR3 nucleotides are TGTGCCAGCAGCCCGAGAGGCGGGAAAGGTCACGACGAGCAGTACTTC. Translated, it gives CASSPRGGKGHDEQYF. The chain couples TRBV4-2 to TRBJ2-7; possible D gene TRBD2, 6 bases. Between the trimmed V and J ends, which lost 4 bases and 5 bases, there was a span of 21 bases. Germline V gene data show CDR1 as LGHNA and CDR2 as YNFKEQ. CDR3 length: 16 amino acids.

The gene calls are TRBV19 and TRBJ2-5, with 10 bases lining up with TRBD2. The V gene's germline CDR1 is LNHDA and CDR2 SQIVND (reference sequence). The CDR3 has 16 residues. With V trimmed by 3 bases and J by 4 bases, 8 bases remained unmatched. CDR3 region: CASSIPASGSAETQYF. CDR3 DNA: TGTGCCAGTAGTATTCCGGCTAGCGGGAGTGCAGAGACCCAGTACTTC.

A word on this clone: Since no conserved phenylalanine or tryptophan closes the CDR3, a read error is the likely cause. This chain joins TRBV5-1 and TRBJ1-1, with 7 nucleotides matching TRBD1. This CDR3 comprises 16 residues. Looked up from germline, CDR1 is SGHRS and CDR2 is YFSETQ. V lost 4 bases, J lost 4 bases, and 13 bases stayed unmatched. CDR3 DNA: TGCGCCAGCAGCCGTTCCTTAACAGGGGTGGGCACTGAAGCTTTCTCT. Translated: CASSRSLTGVGTEAFS.

The V call is TRBV12-5, the J call TRBJ2-7; 11 nucleotides agree with TRBD2. The CDR3 is made up of 17 amino acids. CDR1 and CDR2 (germline): LGHNT, FRNRAP. Germline trimming cut 7 bases from V and 4 bases from J; bases unmatched to any gene: 15. CDR3 residues: CASAPFSTSGVGYEQYF. DNA for the CDR3: TGTGCTAGTGCCCCTTTCTCGACTAGCGGGGTGGGATACGAGCAGTACTTC.